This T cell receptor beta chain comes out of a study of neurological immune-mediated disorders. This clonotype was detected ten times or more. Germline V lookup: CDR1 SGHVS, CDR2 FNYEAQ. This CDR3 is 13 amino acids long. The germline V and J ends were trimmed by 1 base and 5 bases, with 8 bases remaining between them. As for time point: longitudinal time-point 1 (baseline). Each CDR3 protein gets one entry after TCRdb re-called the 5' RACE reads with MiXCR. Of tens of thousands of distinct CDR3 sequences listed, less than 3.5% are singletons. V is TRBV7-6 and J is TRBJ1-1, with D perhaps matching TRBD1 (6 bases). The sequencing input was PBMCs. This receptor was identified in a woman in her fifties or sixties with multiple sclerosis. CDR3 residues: CASSLVRGTEAFF. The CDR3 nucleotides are TGTGCCAGCAGCTTAGTCAGGGGAACTGAAGCTTTCTTT.